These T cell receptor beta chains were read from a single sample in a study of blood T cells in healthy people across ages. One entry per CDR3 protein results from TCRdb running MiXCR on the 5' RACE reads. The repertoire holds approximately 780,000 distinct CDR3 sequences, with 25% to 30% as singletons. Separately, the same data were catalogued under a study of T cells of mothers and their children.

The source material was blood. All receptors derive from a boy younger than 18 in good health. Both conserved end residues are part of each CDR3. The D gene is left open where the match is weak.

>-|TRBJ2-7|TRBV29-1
CSVEDARSSSYEQYF
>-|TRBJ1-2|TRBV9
CASSVTDNINYGYTF
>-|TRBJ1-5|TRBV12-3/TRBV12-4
CASSLQQGIRQPQHF
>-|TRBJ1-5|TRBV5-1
CASSLAGNNQPQHF
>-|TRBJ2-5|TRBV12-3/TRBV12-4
CASSFSAVLQETQYF
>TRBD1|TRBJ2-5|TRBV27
CASSPYRGETQYF
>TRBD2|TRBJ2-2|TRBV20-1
CSARGLGRGANTGELFF
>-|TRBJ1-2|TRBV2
CASRRELGYTF
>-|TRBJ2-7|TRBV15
CAIGRDYEQYF
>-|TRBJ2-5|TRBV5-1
CASSLGGQAETQYF
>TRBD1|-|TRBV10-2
CASSEFGTGKEDEQFF
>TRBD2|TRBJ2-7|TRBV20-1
CSASSGLAGDAFEQYF
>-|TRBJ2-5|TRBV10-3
CAISEARGTQYF
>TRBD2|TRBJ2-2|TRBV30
CAGSGGTGELFF
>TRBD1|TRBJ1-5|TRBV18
CASSPPNRGPQPQHF
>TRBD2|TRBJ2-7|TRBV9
CASSVRAGGVSEQYF
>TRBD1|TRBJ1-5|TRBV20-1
CSAERRTGANQPQHF
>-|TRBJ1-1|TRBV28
CASSFRYLNTEAFF
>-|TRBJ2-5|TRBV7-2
CASSLERDLGQYF
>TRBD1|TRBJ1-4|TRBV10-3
CAIRRDSELRGKLFF